This TCR beta chain comes out of a study of T cell responses to AZD1222 COVID-19 vaccine. Study-level points and caveats: Just five to seven AZD1222 recipients tested seropositive at baseline. CD4 TCRs associated with vaccination spanned spike, dominating at 160-218 and 743-854.

For this clone: Its antigen is unidentified.

Clones were sequenced by immunoSEQ multiplex PCR, and TCRdb holds only the in-frame ones, with some missing. In the table there are 35,000 to 45,000 clones, approximately 88% of which are singletons. The sample here was peripheral blood, taken 28 days after the second AZD1222 dose. This sequence originates from an adult who received the AZD1222 COVID-19 vaccine.

The CDR3 spells CASSSPSGEGLKEQYF. The CDR3 DNA reads TGTGCCAGCAGCAGCCCTAGCGGGGAGGGTTTGAAAGAGCAGTACTTC. This chain uses TRBV21-1 with TRBJ2-7; the table's D call TRBD2 went unverified against the DNA. TRBV21-1 is a listed pseudogene. The CDR3 contains 16 residues.